This is a list of T cell receptor beta chains from one sample in a study of cytomegalovirus exposure and HLA in healthy donors. Using immunoSEQ multiplex PCR, the repertoire was profiled, and TCRdb retains in-frame clones only, with some absent. The repertoire holds around 160,000 clones, with roughly 84% as singletons. Sequences were obtained from PBMCs. These receptor sequences come from a man between 25 and 39 years old in good health and CMV-seropositive. Each CDR3 is given with its conserved first and last residue. Each record gives: CDR3 length, clone size, V gene, J gene, D gene, CDR3 protein, CDR3 DNA. A D gene is named only where the DNA matches it firmly. Part of the rows lack a size; the others show once, few, many or a class for expanded clones.

length: 16; size: .; V: TRBV15; J: TRBJ1-5; D: .; CDR3: CATSRDHGRGNQPQHF; DNA: TGTGCCACCAGCAGAGATCATGGGCGGGGCAATCAGCCCCAGCATTTT
length: 13; size: .; V: TRBV2; J: TRBJ1-4; D: .; CDR3: CASSGGNYEKLFF; DNA: TGTGCCAGCAGCGGGGGTAATTATGAAAAACTGTTTTTT
length: 15; size: .; V: TRBV15; J: TRBJ1-3; D: .; CDR3: CATSRDRGTSLPIYF; DNA: TGTGCCACCAGCAGAGATCGCGGGACCTCTTTGCCCATATATTTT
length: 15; size: .; V: TRBV7-2; J: TRBJ2-1; D: .; CDR3: CASSLEFAGHNEQFF; DNA: TGTGCCAGCAGCTTAGAGTTTGCGGGACACAATGAGCAGTTCTTC
length: 15; size: .; V: TRBV7-2; J: TRBJ1-1; D: .; CDR3: CASSLARRANTEAFF; DNA: TGTGCCAGCAGCTTAGCGAGGAGGGCGAACACTGAAGCTTTCTTT
length: 14; size: .; V: TRBV19; J: TRBJ1-5; D: TRBD1; CDR3: CASSRQGSDQPQHF; DNA: TGTGCCAGTAGTAGACAGGGGTCGGATCAGCCCCAGCATTTT
length: 16; size: once; V: TRBV6-6; J: TRBJ2-2; D: .; CDR3: CASSYRSHPNTGELFF; DNA: TGTGCCAGCAGTTACCGGTCTCATCCGAACACCGGGGAGCTGTTTTTT
length: 15; size: .; V: TRBV13; J: TRBJ2-7; D: .; CDR3: CASSVGGGAGGEQYF; DNA: TGTGCCAGCAGTGTAGGAGGGGGCGCAGGAGGCGAGCAGTACTTC
length: 12; size: .; V: TRBV15; J: TRBJ1-4; D: .; CDR3: CATSPMVGPMFF; DNA: TGTGCCACCAGCCCAATGGTGGGGCCTATGTTTTTT
length: 15; size: .; V: TRBV7-9; J: TRBJ2-6; D: .; CDR3: CASSLVLAGANVLTF; DNA: TGTGCCAGCAGCTTAGTACTCGCTGGGGCCAACGTCCTGACTTTC
length: 14; size: .; V: TRBV4-3; J: TRBJ2-1; D: .; CDR3: CASSQVRGIHEQFF; DNA: TGCGCCAGCAGCCAAGTGAGAGGGATCCATGAGCAGTTCTTC
length: 19; size: .; V: TRBV9; J: TRBJ2-1; D: TRBD1; CDR3: CASSVDPGQGPASYNEQFF; DNA: TGTGCCAGCAGCGTAGATCCGGGACAGGGCCCCGCCTCCTACAATGAGCAGTTCTTC